These 5 T cell receptor beta chains were sequenced from one sample in a study of shared clonotypes between healthy human individuals. CD45RO-negative CD8 cells positively selected for CCR7 made up the naive population, which excluded terminally differentiated effector memory CD45RA+ cells. Libraries were prepared by immunoSEQ multiplex PCR; TCRdb keeps only in-frame clonotypes and omits some of them. There are 550,000 to 600,000 clones in the sample; 95% to 98% occur only once, and 0.3% lies in the top ten. Input material: naive CD8+ T cells sorted from blood. These receptors were taken from a man aged 30 to 45 in good health.

V gene TRBV11-2 combines with J gene TRBJ2-5, with 11 bases aligning to TRBD2. The V segment lost 6 bases and the J segment 7 bases; nucleotides outside the gene matches: 7. The CDR3 totals 14 residues. The germline gives CDR1 SGHAT, CDR2 FQNNGV. CDR3 in amino acids: CASRIAGGEGTQYF. In DNA, the CDR3 is TGTGCCAGCAGAATAGCGGGAGGGGAAGGGACCCAGTACTTC.

This clone was found once. The DNA for the CDR3 is TGTGCCAGCAGCTCCGACAGGGGCCACGAGCAGTACTTC. Translation: CASSSDRGHEQYF. V and J are TRBV7-9 and TRBJ2-7; 8 bases align to TRBD1. V was clipped by 4 bases and J by 5 bases; unmatched bases: 4. The CDR3 covers 13 residues. Germline V gives CDR1 SEHNR, CDR2 FQNEAQ (reference sequence).

The chain recombines TRBV11-3 with TRBJ2-3; TRBD2 agrees at 7 bases. V shed 5 bases, J shed 2 bases, and the junction held 4 bases outside the gene matches. Germline CDR1 reads SGHNT; CDR2 reads YENEEA. The CDR3 length is 14 residues. The CDR3 is CASSPGTNTDTQYF. CDR3 nucleotides: TGTGCCAGCAGCCCCGGGACTAACACAGATACGCAGTATTTT. The complete variable domain, with remaining parts taken from reference TRBV11-3 and TRBJ2-3, reads EAGVVQSPRYKIIEKKQPVAFWCNPISGHNTLYWYLQNLGQGPELLIRYENEEAVDDSQLPKDRFSAERLKGVDSTLKIQPAELGDSAVYLCASSPGTNTDTQYFGPGTRLTVL.

The rearrangement uses TRBV7-9 and TRBJ2-7, with 11 bases matching TRBD2. With 5 bases clipped from V and 7 bases from J, the junction kept 13 bases outside the gene matches. Germline V lookup: CDR1 SEHNR, CDR2 FQNEAQ (reference sequence). The CDR3 extends over 16 amino acids. This CDR3 is CASSTAGLAGGVEQYF. The CDR3 nucleotides are TGTGCCAGCAGCACGGCAGGCCTAGCGGGAGGTGTAGAGCAGTACTTC.

The V and J genes are TRBV7-9 and TRBJ2-1; 11 bases match TRBD2. J was trimmed by 9 bases and V by 5 bases; bases with no gene match: 12. The CDR3 consists of 16 residues. Germline CDR1 reads SEHNR; CDR2 reads FQNEAQ (reference sequence). The CDR3 coding sequence is TGTGCCAGCAGCCGCCGCCTAGCGGGAGGTAGGGGTGAGCAGTTCTTC. Encoded protein: CASSRRLAGGRGEQFF.